The T cell receptor (beta chain) under discussion was sequenced for a study of CD8+CD57+ T cells in acquired aplastic anemia. Whole-study context: The average for DNA from sorted CD4+ and CD8+ cells was 3 to 3.5 ug.

The CDR3 extends over 16 amino acids. Germline V gene sequence: CDR1 LGHNT, CDR2 FRNRAP. With V trimmed by 6 bases and J by 0 bases, 8 bases remained unmatched. Sequencing involved patients with CD8+CD57+ cell expansion previously shown by flow cytometry. Patients were treatment-naive when blood was sampled. Comment on this clonotype: Its antigen is undetermined.

The template used for profiling TCR beta VDJ and CDR3 was genomic DNA. TCRdb itself ran the reads through MiXCR, one entry per CDR3 protein. The profile shows approximately 190,000 distinct CDR3 sequences, 40% to 50% of them singletons. The study, taken as a whole, reports: Levels of CD8+ Simpson's diversity were not significantly distinct in patients versus controls. Some 31 CD8+ CDR3 sequences were shared between patients and controls.

J is TRBJ1-2 and V is TRBV12-5, with 9 bases fitting TRBD1. Material: sorted CD4+, CD8+, or CD8+CD57+ T cells (not recorded which) from PBMCs. This TCR was recovered from a human donor with aplastic anemia. CDR3: CASGWTGDESNYGYTF. CDR3 in DNA: TGTGCTAGTGGGTGGACAGGGGATGAATCTAACTATGGCTACACCTTC.